One and the same sample provided the 18 T cell receptor beta chains below, sequenced in a study of cytomegalovirus exposure and HLA in healthy donors. The PCR ran on 60 Vbeta and 13 Jbeta primers. Libraries were prepared by immunoSEQ multiplex PCR; TCRdb keeps only in-frame clonotypes and omits some of them. The repertoire includes under 200,000 clones, around nine tenths of them detected once, and just under 2% sits in the top ten. Source material: PBMCs. All receptors come from a woman between 18 and 29 years old in good health and CMV-seronegative.

The V and J genes are TRBV4-2 and TRBJ2-7; possibly TRBD2 for D (6 bases). This CDR3 has 17 residues. V dropped 1 base and J dropped 0 bases, with 16 bases sitting between them. CDR1 and CDR2 from the germline V gene are LGHNA and YNFKEQ. CDR3 loop: CASSQGLGEGLSYEQYF. In DNA, the CDR3 is TGTGCCAGCAGCCAAGGTCTGGGAGAGGGACTCTCCTACGAGCAGTACTTC.

The gene calls are TRBV15 and TRBJ2-1; D possibly corresponds to TRBD1 (6 bases). Trimming took 5 bases from V and 0 from J, leaving 17 bases between them. This CDR3 is 17 amino acids long. Per the germline V gene, CDR1 is LNHNV and CDR2 is YYDKDF (reference sequence). In DNA form, the CDR3 reads TGTGCCACCAGCCGGGACACCAACAGGGTCTCCTACAATGAGCAGTTCTTC. The encoded protein is CATSRDTNRVSYNEQFF.

CDR3 in DNA: TGTGCCAGCAGCCTAGACAGACATGGCTACACCTTC. Residues: CASSLDRHGYTF. The chain recombines TRBV7-9 with TRBJ1-2, with D tentatively TRBD1 (5 bases). Per germline, CDR1 SEHNR and CDR2 FQNEAQ (reference sequence). V lost 5 bases and J 6 bases, leaving 10 bases between the germline ends. The CDR3 contains 12 residues.

The V gene is TRBV19, the J gene TRBJ2-3; 8 nucleotides agree with TRBD2. J was trimmed by 2 bases and V by 5 bases; bases with no gene match: 12. Germline values: CDR1 LNHDA, CDR2 SQIVND (reference sequence). There are 17 residues in the CDR3. The CDR3 protein is CASSPGLVSPLTDTQYF. CDR3 DNA sequence: TGTGCCAGTAGTCCGGGACTAGTTTCCCCCCTCACAGATACGCAGTATTTT. The entire variable domain, with the rest obtained from reference TRBV19 and TRBJ2-3, is as follows: DGGITQSPKYLFRKEGQNVTLSCEQNLNHDAMYWYRQDPGQGLRLIYYSQIVNDFQKGDIAEGYSVSREKKESFPLTVTSAQKNPTAFYLCASSPGLVSPLTDTQYFGPGTRLTVL.

The genes are TRBV5-1 and TRBJ1-1; D might be TRBD1 (5 bases). Between the trimmed V and J ends, which lost 0 bases and 0 bases, there was a span of 15 bases. Germline V CDR1 and CDR2: SGHRS, YFSETQ. CDR3 size: 17 residues. This chain's CDR3 is CASSLGSVGALNTEAFF. CDR3 nucleotide sequence: TGCGCCAGCAGCTTGGGAAGTGTAGGGGCCCTGAACACTGAAGCTTTCTTT.

This clone was counted a single time. This chain links TRBV28 with TRBJ1-2; the match to TRBD1 covers 7 bases. Germline trimming cut 8 bases from V and 7 bases from J; bases unmatched to any gene: 10. There are 13 residues in the CDR3. CDR1 and CDR2 from the germline V gene are MDHEN and SYDVKM. The CDR3 is CASHSGQRVGYTF. DNA of the CDR3: TGTGCCAGCCATTCGGGACAGAGGGTTGGCTACACCTTC.

Only one count was recorded for this clone. The rearrangement joins TRBV6-5 to TRBJ1-4; D is possibly TRBD1 (5 bases). V lost 6 bases and J 8 bases, leaving 19 bases between the germline ends. The V gene's germline CDR1 is MNHEY and CDR2 SVGAGI. This CDR3 is built from 15 residues. DNA of the CDR3: TGTGCCAGCAGCTTTGGGGCGGCCGCCCTAGAAAAACTGTTTTTT. Its translation is CASSFGAAALEKLFF.

The rearrangement links TRBV2 to TRBJ2-2, with a weak D call TRBD2 (5 bases). Germline loops: CDR1 SNHLY, CDR2 FYNNEI. V was trimmed by 8 bases and J by 1 base, leaving 11 bases between them. This CDR3 has 14 residues. CDR3 nucleotides: TGTGCCAGCGTTTCGGGGATGAACACCGGGGAGCTGTTTTTT. Its translation is CASVSGMNTGELFF.

The chain links TRBV28 to TRBJ2-5; 11 bases are a match to TRBD2. The CDR3 runs 16 residues. Germline V CDR1 and CDR2: MDHEN, SYDVKM. The ends lost 6 bases at V and 1 base at J; junction bases unmatched: 7. The CDR3 is CASSLGLAALQETQYF. CDR3 bases: TGTGCCAGCAGCCTGGGACTAGCGGCACTCCAAGAGACCCAGTACTTC.

The chain carries TRBV6-5 and TRBJ1-5; weak D call: TRBD1 (5 bases). Germline V gene data show CDR1 as MNHEY and CDR2 as SVGAGI. Trimming pared 6 bases from V and 2 bases from J, leaving 8 bases between. This CDR3 comprises 13 residues. The CDR3 loop reads CASRQAGNQPQHF. The CDR3 DNA reads TGTGCCAGCAGACAGGCCGGCAATCAGCCCCAGCATTTT.

V is TRBV15 and J is TRBJ2-1; 7 nucleotides match TRBD2. V shed 6 bases and J 2 bases; nucleotides not matched to a gene: 10. CDR3 length: 16 residues. Per the germline V gene, CDR1 is LNHNV and CDR2 is YYDKDF (reference sequence). CDR3 nucleotide sequence: TGTGCCACCAGTCGCCGCGGGAGCCCTGCCTACAATGAGCAGTTCTTC. Translating it yields CATSRRGSPAYNEQFF. The full variable domain, completed using reference TRBV15 and TRBJ2-1, is DAMVIQNPRYQVTQFGKPVTLSCSQTLNHNVMYWYQQKSSQAPKLLFHYYDKDFNNEADTPDNFQSRRPNTSFCFLDIRSPGLGDTAMYLCATSRRGSPAYNEQFFGPGTRLTVL.

V usage is TRBV4-2 and J usage is TRBJ1-1; D is possibly TRBD1 (6 bases). Trimming took 4 bases from V and 1 from J, leaving 13 bases between them. This CDR3 is 15 amino acids long. The germline V gene has CDR1 LGHNA and CDR2 YNFKEQ. For the CDR3, the DNA is TGTGCCAGCAGCCGGAGGACAGCCTGGAACACTGAAGCTTTCTTT. This translates into CASSRRTAWNTEAFF.

CDR3: CASSLYGENEKLFF. The CDR3 bases are TGCGCCAGCAGCTTGTACGGGGAGAATGAAAAACTGTTTTTT. The genes are TRBV5-1 and TRBJ1-4; no definite D call. The CDR3 length is 14 residues. Germline values: CDR1 SGHRS, CDR2 YFSETQ. V lost 1 base and J 5 bases, leaving 9 bases between the germline ends.

The chain links TRBV5-1 to TRBJ2-1, with TRBD2 matching 7 bases. Losses at the gene ends were 0 bases for V and 3 bases for J; bases not matched to a gene: 9. Germline CDR1 and CDR2: SGHRS and YFSETQ. The CDR3 runs 17 residues. CDR3 sequence (DNA): TGCGCCAGCAGCTTGGTAGTCGGGAGGATTCTCTACAATGAGCAGTTCTTC. It specifies CASSLVVGRILYNEQFF.

This clone was seen a few times. The CDR3 region is CASSVGRAYNSPLHF. In DNA, the CDR3 is TGTGCCAGCAGCGTTGGCAGGGCCTATAATTCACCCCTCCACTTT. V gene TRBV5-6 combines with J gene TRBJ1-6; TRBD1 is a possible D gene (5 bases). The CDR3 sequence is 15 residues long. Germline V CDR1 and CDR2: SGHDT, YYEEEE. The V and J ends lost 4 bases and 2 bases respectively, with 10 bases between them. Based on the CDR3 plus reference TRBV5-6 and TRBJ1-6, the full variable domain is DAGVTQSPTHLIKTRGQQVTLRCSPKSGHDTVSWYQQALGQGPQFIFQYYEEEERQRGNFPDRFSGHQFPNYSSELNVNALLLGDSALYLCASSVGRAYNSPLHFGNGTRLTVT.

The J gene is TRBJ2-5, the V gene TRBV18, with D possibly TRBD1 on 6 matching bases. In germline, CDR1 is KGHSH, CDR2 LQKENI. The CDR3 runs to 15 residues. Trimming pared 6 bases from V and 2 bases from J, leaving 16 bases between. The CDR3 reads CASSPSRTDQETQYF. Here the CDR3 DNA reads TGTGCCAGCTCCCCATCGCGGACAGATCAAGAGACCCAGTACTTC.

This clone was seen more than once but under ten times. The chain employs TRBV6-6 and TRBJ2-1; TRBD2 agrees at 13 bases. Trimming cost V 5 bases and J 5 bases; bases outside gene matches: 0. CDR1 and CDR2 (germline): MNHNY, SVGAGI (reference sequence). The CDR3 is made up of 14 amino acids. The CDR3 nucleotides read TGTGCCAGCAGTGGACTAGCGGGGGACAATGAGCAGTTCTTC. Translated: CASSGLAGDNEQFF.

This clone was found once. V gene TRBV28 combines with J gene TRBJ1-2; 8 positions agree with TRBD1. The V gene's germline CDR1 is MDHEN and CDR2 SYDVKM. V lost 5 bases, J lost 4 bases, and 9 bases stayed unmatched. CDR3 size: 15 residues. The CDR3 DNA reads TGTGCCAGCAGTCACATGGACAGGGCGGGCTATGGCTACACCTTC. It translates to CASSHMDRAGYGYTF.